These T cell receptor beta chains were read from a single sample in a study of cytomegalovirus exposure and HLA in healthy donors. The table came from immunoSEQ multiplex PCR; TCRdb's copy has only in-frame clones and leaves some out. The sample lists approximately 180,000 clones; around four fifths were seen once. The sample consisted of PBMCs. Receptors originate from a woman younger than 45 in good health and CMV-seropositive. Each CDR3 is given with its conserved first and last residue. The D gene is left open where the match is weak. Size is omitted from some rows. Given values are once, few, many or a class for expanded clones.

.	TRBV28	TRBJ2-3	TRBD2	CASSFRIAGVTDTQYF	TGTGCCAGCAGTTTTCGGATAGCGGGAGTAACAGATACGCAGTATTTT
.	TRBV2	TRBJ2-3	TRBD2	CASSGTSGSSYTQYF	TGTGCCAGCAGTGGGACTAGCGGGAGCTCTTATACGCAGTATTTT
.	TRBV6-1	TRBJ2-7	.	CASGGGRKYEQYF	TGTGCCAGCGGGGGCGGGAGAAAGTACGAGCAGTACTTC
.	TRBV30	TRBJ2-3	TRBD2	CAWTSGRAGDTQYF	TGTGCCTGGACTAGCGGGAGGGCAGGAGATACGCAGTATTTT
.	TRBV10-3	TRBJ1-2	TRBD1	CAISRTGGVGNYGYTF	TGTGCCATCAGCAGGACAGGGGGCGTAGGAAACTATGGCTACACCTTC
few	TRBV15	TRBJ2-2	TRBD1	CATSRRTGGNGELFF	TGTGCCACCAGCCGCCGGACAGGGGGCAACGGGGAGCTGTTTTTT
once	TRBV19	TRBJ1-3	.	CASSIDQFSGNTIYF	TGTGCCAGTAGTATTGATCAGTTTTCTGGAAACACCATATATTTT
.	TRBV9	TRBJ1-3	TRBD1	CASSVGGTGEGNTIYF	TGTGCCAGCAGCGTAGGGGGGACAGGGGAAGGAAACACCATATATTTT
.	TRBV27	TRBJ1-5	.	CASSSAGNSNQPQHF	TGTGCCAGCAGTTCCGCGGGAAATTCTAATCAGCCCCAGCATTTT
.	TRBV4-2	TRBJ2-7	TRBD1	CASSQGTGRWEQYF	TGTGCCAGCAGCCAAGGGACAGGGAGATGGGAGCAGTACTTC
.	TRBV10-3	TRBJ1-2	.	CAISRQDYGYTF	TGTGCCATCAGTAGACAGGACTATGGCTACACCTTC
.	TRBV7-2	TRBJ2-7	TRBD2	CASSLVAVAGGYEQYF	TGTGCCAGCAGCTTAGTGGCGGTAGCGGGAGGGTACGAGCAGTACTTC
.	TRBV10-3	TRBJ1-2	.	CAISGAGPPVNYGYTF	TGTGCCATCAGTGGGGCAGGGCCCCCTGTGAACTATGGCTACACCTTC
.	TRBV2	TRBJ2-7	TRBD2	CASRPGTSGRTGEQYF	TGTGCCAGCAGGCCTGGGACTAGCGGGAGGACAGGTGAGCAGTACTTC
.	TRBV6-6	TRBJ2-7	TRBD1	CASSYSPDRDGQQYF	TGTGCCAGCAGTTACTCCCCCGACAGGGACGGTCAGCAGTACTTC
.	TRBV6-6	TRBJ2-2	.	CASSSQGTGELFF	TGTGCCAGCAGTTCTCAGGGAACCGGGGAGCTGTTTTTT
few	TRBV6-5	TRBJ2-1	.	CASSYSTSGYNEQFF	TGTGCCAGCAGTTACTCGACGTCGGGCTACAATGAGCAGTTCTTC
.	TRBV2	TRBJ2-1	.	CASSALLATEQFF	TGTGCCAGCAGTGCCCTACTAGCTACTGAGCAGTTCTTC
.	TRBV6-5	TRBJ2-7	TRBD2	CAPGGGVKYEQYF	TGTGCCCCCGGCGGGGGGGTCAAGTACGAGCAGTACTTC
.	TRBV5-4	TRBJ2-7	.	CASSIGYLDEQYF	TGTGCCAGCAGCATCGGTTATCTCGACGAGCAGTACTTC
.	TRBV7-2	TRBJ2-3	TRBD2	CASSFGWEGPSDTQYF	TGTGCCAGCAGCTTCGGGTGGGAGGGCCCCTCAGATACGCAGTATTTT
.	TRBV2	TRBJ2-3	TRBD2	CASTRSAGGIGTDTQYF	TGTGCCAGCACCCGGTCGGCGGGAGGTATAGGTACAGATACGCAGTATTTT
few	TRBV5-6	TRBJ1-4	.	CASSLVAATNEKLFF	TGTGCCAGCAGCTTGGTAGCGGCAACTAATGAAAAACTGTTTTTT
few	TRBV9	TRBJ2-1	.	CASSVGVGTSTYNEQFF	TGTGCCAGCAGCGTAGGGGTTGGGACAAGTACCTACAATGAGCAGTTCTTC
.	TRBV11-3	TRBJ2-7	.	CASSLRDSQYEQYF	TGTGCCAGCAGCCTACGGGACTCACAATACGAGCAGTACTTC
once	TRBV5-1	TRBJ2-3	.	CASSLGLTSTDTQYF	TGCGCCAGCAGCTTGGGTCTTACTAGCACAGATACGCAGTATTTT
.	TRBV11-1	TRBJ1-4	.	CASSPRRGNEKLFF	TGTGCCAGCAGCCCCCGACGGGGAAATGAAAAACTGTTTTTT
few	TRBV11-2	TRBJ2-7	TRBD2	CASSSHPGLADEQYF	TGTGCCAGCAGCTCCCACCCGGGACTAGCAGACGAGCAGTACTTC
few	TRBV29-1	TRBJ2-3	.	CSAQQGSTDTQYF	TGCAGCGCCCAACAGGGTTCCACAGATACGCAGTATTTT
.	TRBV4-1	TRBJ2-5	.	CASSQERASKETQYF	TGCGCCAGCAGCCAAGAAAGAGCGTCGAAAGAGACCCAGTACTTC
few	TRBV28	TRBJ1-2	.	CASEDSNYGYTF	TGTGCCAGTGAGGACAGTAACTATGGCTACACCTTC
.	TRBV5-4	TRBJ2-3	TRBD2	CASTRDYTDTQYF	TGTGCCAGCACCAGGGACTACACAGATACGCAGTATTTT
.	TRBV18	TRBJ2-2	TRBD1	CASSLRDRGPGATGELFF	TGTGCCAGCTCACTCCGGGACAGGGGTCCGGGGGCCACCGGGGAGCTGTTTTTT
.	TRBV6-5	TRBJ2-7	TRBD2	CASSYDRLAGDEQYF	TGTGCCAGCAGTTACGATAGGCTAGCGGGAGACGAGCAGTACTTC
.	TRBV9	TRBJ2-3	TRBD1	CASSAKRDRALSTDTQYF	TGTGCCAGCAGCGCGAAGAGGGACAGGGCGCTCAGCACAGATACGCAGTATTTT
.	TRBV2	TRBJ2-4	.	CASSLAKNIQYF	TGTGCCAGCAGTCTAGCCAAAAACATTCAGTACTTC
few	TRBV13	TRBJ1-1	.	CASAINAEAFF	TGTGCCAGCGCTATAAACGCTGAAGCTTTCTTT
.	TRBV5-1	TRBJ2-1	.	CASSLGRGAYNEQFF	TGCGCCAGCAGCTTGGGCAGGGGAGCCTACAATGAGCAGTTCTTC
once	TRBV6-6	TRBJ1-1	TRBD1	CASSYGRQGSTEAFF	TGTGCCAGCAGTTACGGTAGACAGGGGTCCACTGAAGCTTTCTTT
few	TRBV7-7	TRBJ2-7	.	CASSLDRYSYEQYF	TGTGCCAGCAGCCTAGACAGGTACTCCTACGAGCAGTACTTC
once	TRBV29-1	TRBJ1-2	TRBD1	CSVGTGPNYGYTF	TGCAGCGTCGGGACAGGGCCTAACTATGGCTACACCTTC
.	TRBV11-1	TRBJ1-1	.	CASSMNTEAFF	TGTGCCAGCAGTATGAACACTGAAGCTTTCTTT
.	TRBV19	TRBJ1-5	.	CASSIELQAGWQPQHF	TGTGCCAGTAGTATAGAGCTACAGGCGGGGTGGCAGCCCCAGCATTTT
.	TRBV28	TRBJ1-2	.	CASSSPTETALPGGYTF	TGTGCCAGCAGCTCCCCGACGGAGACTGCCCTCCCCGGGGGCTACACCTTC
.	TRBV5-4	TRBJ2-1	TRBD1	CASSSSGQAANEQFF	TGTGCCAGCAGCTCCTCCGGACAGGCGGCCAATGAGCAGTTCTTC
.	TRBV7-8	TRBJ2-7	TRBD2	CASSLGGGTLGLGEQYF	TGTGCCAGCAGCTTAGGGGGGGGGACTTTGGGGCTGGGCGAGCAGTACTTC
.	TRBV11-2	TRBJ1-2	.	CASSLSGNYGYTF	TGTGCCAGCAGCTTATCAGGGAACTATGGCTACACCTTC
once	TRBV4-3	TRBJ1-5	.	CASSQEFGGFSNQPQHF	TGCGCCAGCAGCCAAGAATTTGGCGGCTTTAGCAATCAGCCCCAGCATTTT
.	TRBV28	TRBJ1-5	.	CASSLQGLGYQNQPQHF	TGTGCCAGCAGTTTACAGGGGCTGGGGTATCAGAATCAGCCCCAGCATTTT
.	TRBV5-4	TRBJ2-1	TRBD2	CASSLVRLAVYNEQFF	TGTGCCAGCAGCTTGGTGCGACTAGCGGTCTACAATGAGCAGTTCTTC
.	TRBV28	TRBJ1-4	.	CASSSGYGNEKLFF	TGTGCCAGCAGTTCCGGGTACGGGAATGAAAAACTGTTTTTT
.	TRBV11-3	TRBJ1-1	.	CASRLGGYTEAFF	TGTGCCAGCAGACTAGGGGGTTACACTGAAGCTTTCTTT
.	TRBV27	TRBJ2-1	.	CASSFIFSAGRDNEQFF	TGTGCCAGCAGTTTTATTTTCTCGGCGGGACGGGACAATGAGCAGTTCTTC
once	TRBV27	TRBJ1-3	TRBD1	CASSITGAGNTIYF	TGTGCCAGCAGTATCACAGGGGCCGGAAACACCATATATTTT
few	TRBV30	TRBJ1-3	.	CAWSRPPSGNTIYF	TGTGCCTGGTCCAGGCCGCCCTCTGGAAACACCATATATTTT